Each of the 18 T cell receptor beta chains below was sequenced from the same sample in a study of shared clonotypes between healthy human individuals. Here immunoSEQ multiplex PCR was the method, and the copy in TCRdb shows in-frame clones only, minus some. The sample contains roughly 110,000 clones, approximately 70% of which appear only once. The sequencing sample was made of memory CD8+ T cells sorted from blood. Subset denoted: CD45RO+ cells pooled with CCR7-negative TemRA cells. These receptors all stem from a woman aged 25-40 years in good health.

This chain connects TRBV27 to TRBJ1-5; possibly TRBD1 for D (5 bases). Germline V gene lookup returns CDR1 MNHEY and CDR2 SMNVEV (reference sequence). Trimming cost V 4 bases and J 2 bases, with 12 bases left between them. This CDR3 is 15 amino acids long. The CDR3 region has the DNA TGTGCCAGCAGTTCCGAGGGGCGCCGCAATCAGCCCCAGCATTTT. Translation gives CASSSEGRRNQPQHF.

V usage is TRBV13 and J usage is TRBJ1-2; 8 nucleotides line up with TRBD1. Germline CDR1 reads PRHDT; CDR2 reads FYEKMQ (reference sequence). This CDR3 has 15 residues. V lost 3 bases to trimming and J lost 5 bases; unmatched junction nucleotides: 8. This CDR3 reads CASSFPGTGIYGYTF. In DNA form, the CDR3 reads TGTGCCAGCAGCTTCCCCGGGACAGGAATTTATGGCTACACCTTC.

The V and J genes are TRBV27 and TRBJ2-2; 10 nucleotides agree with TRBD1. V lost 6 bases, J lost 3 bases, and 1 base stayed unmatched. Germline V lookup: CDR1 MNHEY, CDR2 SMNVEV (reference sequence). This CDR3 spans 14 amino acids. CDR3 protein: CASRTGGHTGELFF. The CDR3 DNA reads TGTGCCAGCAGGACAGGGGGCCACACCGGGGAGCTGTTTTTT.

This sequence joins TRBV10-3 and TRBJ1-5; D is unresolved. CDR1 is ENHRY and CDR2 is SYGVKD in the germline V gene. The CDR3 contains 13 residues. Trimming left V 6 bases short and J 9 bases short, with 15 bases between. For the CDR3, the DNA is TGTGCCATCAGGGCGGCCCGAGGGCGGCCCCAGCATTTT. It is translated as CAIRAARGRPQHF.

The CDR3 bases are TGCAGCGTTGATCTCCCTGCATCCTACGAGCAGTACTTC. This sequence encodes CSVDLPASYEQYF. This rearrangement joins TRBV29-1 to TRBJ2-7; the D is unclear. The V gene lost 3 bases and the J gene lost 1 base, with 10 bases spanning the gap. The CDR3 length is 13 residues. The germline CDR1 and CDR2 sequences are SQVTM and ANQGSEA.

The rearrangement links TRBV4-2 to TRBJ2-1; perhaps D is TRBD1 or TRBD2 (5 bases each). Germline lookup yields CDR1 LGHNA and CDR2 YNFKEQ. The CDR3 is 14 residues long. The ends were cut back, 1 base at V and 9 bases at J, with 13 bases in the middle. The CDR3 region has the DNA TGTGCCAGCAGCCAAGGGGGGTCCGGGCTTGAGCAGTTCTTC. Translating it yields CASSQGGSGLEQFF.

This clone was detected only a few times. The CDR3 loop is CASSLVGTAYEQYF. The CDR3 coding sequence is TGTGCCAGCAGCCTCGTGGGGACAGCCTACGAGCAGTACTTC. V is TRBV14 and J is TRBJ2-7, with 7 nucleotides matching TRBD1. The junction had 5 bases not matched to a gene; V was cut back by 4 bases and J by 2 bases. The CDR3 is made up of 14 amino acids. Germline CDR1 is SGHDN and CDR2 is FVKESK. Variable domain in full (rest from reference TRBV14 and TRBJ2-7): EAGVTQFPSHSVIEKGQTVTLRCDPISGHDNLYWYRRVMGKEIKFLLHFVKESKQDESGMPNNRFLAERTGGTYSTLKVQPAELEDSGVYFCASSLVGTAYEQYFGPGTRLTVT.

V gene TRBV30 combines with J gene TRBJ1-6, with 7 bases identical to TRBD1. V dropped 6 bases and J dropped 12; count of bases not matched to a gene: 17. From germline, CDR1 is GTSNPN and CDR2 SVGIG (reference sequence). This CDR3 has 15 amino acids. As DNA, the CDR3 is TGTGCCTGCCAAATGGGGGGACAGACAAACTTACCCCTCCACTTT. This codes for CACQMGGQTNLPLHF.

J is TRBJ2-1 and V is TRBV6-1; 8 positions agree with TRBD2. Germline V CDR1 and CDR2: MNHNS, SASEGT. Losses at the gene ends were 0 bases for V and 9 bases for J; bases not matched to a gene: 13. This CDR3 has 17 residues. The chain's CDR3 is CASSEAWWGLVVGEQFF. The CDR3 DNA reads TGTGCCAGCAGTGAAGCTTGGTGGGGACTAGTGGTCGGTGAGCAGTTCTTC.

V gene TRBV6-5 combines with J gene TRBJ2-5; TRBD2 matches at 8 bases. Trimming cost V 2 bases and J 5 bases; bases outside gene matches: 10. Germline V lookup: CDR1 MNHEY, CDR2 SVGAGI. CDR3 size: 16 residues. This CDR3 reads CASSYDAGRAFETQYF. Here the CDR3 DNA reads TGTGCCAGCAGTTACGATGCCGGGAGGGCCTTCGAGACCCAGTACTTC.

This clone has more than one count but fewer than ten. The chain links TRBV28 to TRBJ2-7; no firm D call. Germline CDR1 MDHEN, CDR2 SYDVKM. The V end lost 2 bases, the J end lost 7 bases, and 9 bases lay between the germline ends. CDR3 length: 12 residues. The CDR3 coding sequence is TGTGCCAGCAGTTTAGTCCTCGGGGAGCAGTACTTC. It codes for CASSLVLGEQYF.

This chain joins TRBV2 and TRBJ2-7; TRBD2 aligns across 10 bases. Germline lookup yields CDR1 SNHLY and CDR2 FYNNEI. The CDR3 loop spans 15 amino acids. V dropped 5 bases and J dropped 4; count of bases not matched to a gene: 8. DNA of the CDR3: TGTGCCAGCAGTCGGCGAACTAGCGGGATGTACGAGCAGTACTTC. Translation gives CASSRRTSGMYEQYF.

The chain carries TRBV5-1 and TRBJ1-5; 7 positions agree with TRBD1. CDR1 is SGHRS and CDR2 is YFSETQ in the germline V gene. V was clipped by 0 bases and J by 6 bases; unmatched bases: 3. The CDR3 is 14 amino acids. CDR3 DNA: TGCGCCAGCAGCTTGGGGGACAGCGGTCAGCCCCAGCATTTT. Translated, it gives CASSLGDSGQPQHF.

This chain connects TRBV5-6 to TRBJ2-7; no firm D call. This CDR3 contains 14 residues. The germline V gene has CDR1 SGHDT and CDR2 YYEEEE. V was pared by 2 bases and J by 6 bases, with 15 bases between. The CDR3 reads CASSFYRSSGEQYF. The CDR3 DNA reads TGTGCCAGCAGCTTTTATCGTTCTAGTGGCGAGCAGTACTTC. Supplemented by reference TRBV5-6 and TRBJ2-7, the full variable domain reads DAGVTQSPTHLIKTRGQQVTLRCSPKSGHDTVSWYQQALGQGPQFIFQYYEEEERQRGNFPDRFSGHQFPNYSSELNVNALLLGDSALYLCASSFYRSSGEQYFGPGTRLTVT.

CDR3 protein: CASKYLVGSQETQYF. The CDR3 region has the DNA TGTGCCAGCAAGTACCTCGTGGGGAGCCAAGAGACCCAGTACTTC. The chain combines TRBV27 with TRBJ2-5; D is perhaps TRBD2 (5 bases). This CDR3 spans 15 amino acids. V was trimmed by 7 bases and J by 1 base, leaving 16 bases between them. Per germline, CDR1 MNHEY and CDR2 SMNVEV (reference sequence).

A remark on this clone: A single base separates this from a much larger clone, so it may be a read error. The rearrangement uses TRBV15 and TRBJ2-3; D may be TRBD2 (6 bases). The V gene's germline CDR1 is LNHNV and CDR2 YYDKDF (reference sequence). Trimming took 0 bases from V and 6 from J, leaving 16 bases between them. There are 16 residues in the CDR3. The CDR3 region is CATSRESGQGGDTQYF. Here the CDR3 DNA reads TGTGCCACCAGCAGAGAATCGGGCCAGGGAGGCGATACGCAGTATTTT.

This clone appeared a single time. J is TRBJ2-3 and V is TRBV16; TRBD1 or TRBD2 may be the D gene (5 bases each). The V end was cut by 0 bases, the J end by 1 base, with 11 bases between. CDR1 and CDR2 (germline): KGHSY, FQNENV. The CDR3 consists of 16 residues. CDR3 region: CASSQSSGTRTDTQYF. CDR3 DNA sequence: TGTGCCAGCAGCCAATCGTCGGGGACCCGCACAGATACGCAGTATTTT.

The chain combines TRBV2 with TRBJ1-4; 10 bases match TRBD1. This CDR3 has 15 residues. The V and J ends lost 8 bases and 7 bases, in that order; junction bases with no gene match: 10. CDR1 is SNHLY and CDR2 is FYNNEI in the germline V gene. As DNA, the CDR3 is TGTGCCAGCGGGAAAGACAGGGGGCTGGTTGAAAAACTGTTTTTT. Protein sequence: CASGKDRGLVEKLFF.